Listed here are 15 T cell receptor beta chains from one sample, sequenced in a study of T-cell reconstitution after alpha-beta-depleted transplantation in children (dated by TCRdb to about 2016). The protocol used for the library was PCR. The instrument was an Illumina HiSeq 2500. To normalize quantification of the TCRbeta repertoire, the TCR libraries were built with molecular barcoding that relied on unique molecular identifiers. TCRdb reprocessed the public reads (quality trimming at Q25 with fastp, clone calling with MiXCR) and kept in-frame beta chains. For every CDR3 protein sequence, its rows merge into one entry that carries the most common genes and DNA. For this sample the table gives about 610,000 distinct CDR3 sequences, of which about 10% were detected only once. Less than 4.5% of the sample is taken by the ten largest. The starting material was PBMCs from the stem cell graft donor, obtained from the stem cell graft. Receptors originate from a human donor who donated a stem cell graft to a child with acute myeloid leukemia.

J is TRBJ1-1 and V is TRBV3-1, with unresolved D. There are 14 residues in the CDR3. Trimming took off 0 bases at V and 1 base at J, with 6 bases between the two ends. The germline V gene encodes CDR1 LGHDT and CDR2 YNNKEL (reference sequence). This chain's CDR3 is CASSQEVSNTEAFF. The CDR3, as DNA: TGTGCCAGCAGCCAAGAGGTTTCGAACACTGAAGCTTTCTTT.

The chain is built from TRBV5-1 and TRBJ2-3, with unresolved D. Germline-derived CDR1 and CDR2 are SGHRS and YFSETQ. V lost 4 bases to trimming and J lost 2 bases, with 8 bases between them. This CDR3 is 13 amino acids long. The CDR3 loop is CASSPAPTDTQYF. In DNA, the CDR3 is TGCGCCAGCAGCCCGGCTCCCACAGATACGCAGTATTTT. The full variable domain, with the rest looked up from reference TRBV5-1 and TRBJ2-3, is KAGVTQTPRYLIKTRGQQVTLSCSPISGHRSVSWYQQTPGQGLQFLFEYFSETQRNKGNFPGRFSGRQFSNSRSEMNVSTLELGDSALYLCASSPAPTDTQYFGPGTRLTVL.

The chain is built from TRBV20-1 and TRBJ2-5; D remains ambiguous. Germline-derived CDR1 and CDR2 are DFQATT and SNEGSKA (reference sequence). Trimming left V 0 bases short and J 5 bases short, with 16 bases between. The CDR3 contains 15 residues. The CDR3 bases are TGCAGTGCTAGAGATAATAATGGGGTAGGCGAGACCCAGTACTTC. Protein product: CSARDNNGVGETQYF.

This clonotype was seen more than once but under ten times. DNA of the CDR3: TGCAGTGCTCAGGGGGCAGGGTTCACTGAAGCTTTCTTT. It specifies CSAQGAGFTEAFF. This chain links TRBV20-1 with TRBJ1-1; 8 bases are a match to TRBD1. This CDR3 comprises 13 residues. The germline V gene has CDR1 DFQATT and CDR2 SNEGSKA (reference sequence). Trimming cost V 5 bases and J 4 bases; bases outside gene matches: 6.

The rearrangement joins TRBV3-1 to TRBJ2-1, with D hard to call. Trimming cost V 6 bases and J 0 bases, with 9 bases left between them. The CDR3 has 14 residues. CDR1 and CDR2 (germline): LGHDT, YNNKEL (reference sequence). The CDR3 protein is CASRPPGSYNEQFF. As DNA, the CDR3 is TGTGCCAGCAGACCGCCTGGCTCCTACAATGAGCAGTTCTTC.

CDR3 coding DNA: TGTGCCAGCAGCAAAGGCTCAGGGGGCCACGGGAATCAGCCCCAGCATTTT. Protein product: CASSKGSGGHGNQPQHF. This chain uses TRBV7-9 with TRBJ1-5; the match to TRBD1 covers 8 bases. Germline V gives CDR1 SEHNR, CDR2 FQNEAQ (reference sequence). The V and J ends lost 5 bases and 4 bases, in that order; junction bases with no gene match: 13. This CDR3 spans 17 amino acids.

There are a few counts of this clonotype. The genes are TRBV6-1 and TRBJ2-5; D unclear. Deletions cut 9 bases from V and 3 bases from J, with 14 bases between. This CDR3 is built from 13 residues. Germline CDR1 reads MNHNS; CDR2 reads SASEGT. The CDR3 region is CASLLDWEETQYF. The CDR3 coding sequence is TGTGCCAGTCTCCTCGACTGGGAAGAGACCCAGTACTTC.

This clonotype was detected a few times. This rearrangement joins TRBV2 to TRBJ1-5; D is ambiguous. Trimming cost V 1 base and J 3 bases, with 7 bases left between them. This CDR3 has 14 amino acids. The germline V gene has CDR1 SNHLY and CDR2 FYNNEI. CDR3 protein: CASSEVSVNQPQHF. CDR3 sequence (DNA): TGTGCCAGCAGTGAAGTTTCAGTCAATCAGCCCCAGCATTTT.

V gene TRBV4-1 combines with J gene TRBJ2-3; the match to TRBD2 covers 7 bases. Looked up from germline, CDR1 is MGHRA and CDR2 is YSYEKL. V lost 0 bases to trimming and J lost 5 bases; unmatched junction nucleotides: 11. This CDR3 is 17 amino acids long. CDR3 sequence reads: CASSQDTAGAQGDTQYF. DNA for the CDR3: TGCGCCAGCAGCCAAGATACGGCGGGAGCCCAGGGAGATACGCAGTATTTT.

This sequence joins TRBV20-1 and TRBJ1-1, with 7 bases aligning to TRBD1. There are 15 residues in the CDR3. V shed 5 bases, J shed 6 bases, and the junction held 15 bases outside the gene matches. CDR1 DFQATT and CDR2 SNEGSKA come from the germline V gene (reference sequence). The CDR3 reads CSAGSRGLWNSEAFF. CDR3 bases: TGCAGTGCTGGAAGTAGGGGGCTTTGGAATTCTGAAGCTTTCTTT.

Only a few counts were recorded for this clonotype. The chain joins TRBV28 to TRBJ2-7; D possibly corresponds to TRBD2 (5 bases). Trimming cost V 4 bases and J 0 bases, with 13 bases left between them. Looked up from germline, CDR1 is MDHEN and CDR2 is SYDVKM. The CDR3 has 15 residues. CDR3 DNA: TGTGCCAGCAGTTCAAGAGGGAAGAGCTCCTACGAGCAGTACTTC. Translated, it gives CASSSRGKSSYEQYF.

This clonotype was seen repeatedly, ten times or more. V gene TRBV5-1 combines with J gene TRBJ2-1, with D tentatively TRBD1 or TRBD2 (5 bases each). Looked up from germline, CDR1 is SGHRS and CDR2 is YFSETQ. CDR3 length: 13 residues. Trimming left V 6 bases short and J 5 bases short, with 12 bases between. The chain's CDR3 is CASNRDANNEQFF. For the CDR3, the DNA is TGCGCCAGCAACCGGGACGCAAACAATGAGCAGTTCTTC. Full variable domain (remainder filled in from reference TRBV5-1 and TRBJ2-1): KAGVTQTPRYLIKTRGQQVTLSCSPISGHRSVSWYQQTPGQGLQFLFEYFSETQRNKGNFPGRFSGRQFSNSRSEMNVSTLELGDSALYLCASNRDANNEQFFGPGTRLTVL.

This clonotype occurred many times. The chain joins TRBV5-1 to TRBJ1-3, with TRBD1 matching over 7 bases. Germline CDR1 reads SGHRS; CDR2 reads YFSETQ. This CDR3 is 16 amino acids long. With 0 bases clipped from V and 0 bases from J, the junction kept 3 bases outside the gene matches. The CDR3 sequence: CASSLAGQSSGNTIYF. The DNA for the CDR3 is TGCGCCAGCAGCTTGGCGGGACAGAGCTCTGGAAACACCATATATTTT.

This clonotype was counted many times. V gene TRBV5-5 combines with J gene TRBJ2-7; D is undetermined. The CDR3 contains 13 residues. Germline values: CDR1 SGHKS, CDR2 YYEKEE (reference sequence). The V and J ends lost 0 bases and 4 bases respectively, with 8 bases between them. CDR3 sequence reads: CASSLDAHYEQYF. Here the CDR3 DNA reads TGTGCCAGCAGCTTGGATGCACATTACGAGCAGTACTTC. Full variable domain (missing parts from reference TRBV5-5 and TRBJ2-7): DAGVTQSPTHLIKTRGQQVTLRCSPISGHKSVSWYQQVLGQGPQFIFQYYEKEERGRGNFPDRFSARQFPNYSSELNVNALLLGDSALYLCASSLDAHYEQYFGPGTRLTVT.

This clonotype was detected a few times. V gene TRBV28 combines with J gene TRBJ1-2; 10 positions match TRBD1. With V trimmed by 8 bases and J by 12 bases, 12 bases remained unmatched. The CDR3 extends over 13 amino acids. Germline V CDR1 and CDR2: MDHEN, SYDVKM. This CDR3 is CASSRDRGTPHTF. The CDR3 DNA sequence: TGTGCCAGCTCCCGGGACAGGGGAACCCCTCACACCTTC.